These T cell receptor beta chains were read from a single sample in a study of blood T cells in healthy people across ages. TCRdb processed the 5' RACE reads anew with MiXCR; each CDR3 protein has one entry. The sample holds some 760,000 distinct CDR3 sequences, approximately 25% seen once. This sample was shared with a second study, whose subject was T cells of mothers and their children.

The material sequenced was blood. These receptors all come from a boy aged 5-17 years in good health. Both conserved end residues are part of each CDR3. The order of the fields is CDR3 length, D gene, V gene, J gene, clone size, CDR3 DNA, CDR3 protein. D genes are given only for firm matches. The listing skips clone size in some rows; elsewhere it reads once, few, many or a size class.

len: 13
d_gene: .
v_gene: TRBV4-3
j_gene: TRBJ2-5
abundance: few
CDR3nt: TGCGCCAGCAGCCAACTTAACGGAGAGACCCAGTACTTC
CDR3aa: CASSQLNGETQYF

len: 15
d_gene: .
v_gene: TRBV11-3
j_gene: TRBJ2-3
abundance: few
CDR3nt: TGTGCCAGCAGCTCGGCGGGCGCTGGCACAGATACGCAGTATTTT
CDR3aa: CASSSAGAGTDTQYF

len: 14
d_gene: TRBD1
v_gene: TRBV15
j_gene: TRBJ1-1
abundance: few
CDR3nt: TGTGCCACCAGCAGTACAGGGGAGAACACTGAAGCTTTCTTT
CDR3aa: CATSSTGENTEAFF

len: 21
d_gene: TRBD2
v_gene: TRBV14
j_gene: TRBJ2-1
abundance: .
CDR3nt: TGTGCCAGCAGCCAAGGGGCTAGTGAGCTAGCGGGAGCTCGGTCCTACAATGAGCAGTTCTTC
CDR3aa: CASSQGASELAGARSYNEQFF

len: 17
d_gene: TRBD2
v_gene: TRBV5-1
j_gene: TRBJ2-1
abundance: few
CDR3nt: TGCGCCAGCAGCTCCTCTGGGCGGGGGACGTCCTACAATGAGCAGTTCTTC
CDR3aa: CASSSSGRGTSYNEQFF

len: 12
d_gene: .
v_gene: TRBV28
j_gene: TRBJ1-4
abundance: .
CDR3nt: TGTGCCAGCAGTTCCGAACTTGAAAAACTGTTTTTT
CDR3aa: CASSSELEKLFF

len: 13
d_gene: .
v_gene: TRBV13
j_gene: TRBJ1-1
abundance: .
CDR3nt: TGTGCCAGCAGCTTCATGGGGAACACTGAAGCTTTCTTT
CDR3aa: CASSFMGNTEAFF

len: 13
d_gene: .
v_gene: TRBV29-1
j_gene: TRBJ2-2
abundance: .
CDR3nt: TGCAGCGTGGACGCTATGAACACCGGGGAGCTGTTTTTT
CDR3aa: CSVDAMNTGELFF

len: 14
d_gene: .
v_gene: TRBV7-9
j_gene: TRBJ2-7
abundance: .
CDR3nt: TGTGCCAGCAGCCTATTGGGAGAGTATGACGAGCAGTACTTC
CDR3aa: CASSLLGEYDEQYF

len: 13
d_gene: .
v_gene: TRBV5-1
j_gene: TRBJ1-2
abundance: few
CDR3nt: TGCGCCAGCAGCTTGGAGACGGTCTCCGGCTACACCTTC
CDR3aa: CASSLETVSGYTF

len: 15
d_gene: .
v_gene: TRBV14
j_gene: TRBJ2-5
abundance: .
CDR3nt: TGTGCCAGCAGCCAAGTGTCTGGGTACCAAGAGACCCAGTACTTC
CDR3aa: CASSQVSGYQETQYF

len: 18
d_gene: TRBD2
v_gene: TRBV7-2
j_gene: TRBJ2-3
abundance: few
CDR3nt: TGTGCCAGCAGCTTATTTTCGTACTTGGCGGGGGGTGGGGATACGCAGTATTTT
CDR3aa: CASSLFSYLAGGGDTQYF

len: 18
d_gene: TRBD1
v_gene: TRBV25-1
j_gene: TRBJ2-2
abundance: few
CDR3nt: TGTGCCAGCAGTGAGGAAGTGGATGGGGACAGGGGTCCCGGGGAGCTGTTTTTT
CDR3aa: CASSEEVDGDRGPGELFF

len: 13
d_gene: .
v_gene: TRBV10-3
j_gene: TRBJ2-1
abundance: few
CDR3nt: TGTGCCATCAGTGCGGACAGCTACAATGAGCAGTTCTTC
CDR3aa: CAISADSYNEQFF

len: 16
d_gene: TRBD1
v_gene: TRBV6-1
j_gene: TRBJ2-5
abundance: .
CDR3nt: TGTGCCAGCAGTCCTGACCCAGGACAGGGGGAAGAGACCCAGTACTTC
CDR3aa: CASSPDPGQGEETQYF

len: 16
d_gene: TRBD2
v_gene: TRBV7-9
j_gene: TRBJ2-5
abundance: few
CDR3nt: TGTGCCAGCAGCTTAGGGGACTACCCGTACCAAGAGACCCAGTACTTC
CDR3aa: CASSLGDYPYQETQYF

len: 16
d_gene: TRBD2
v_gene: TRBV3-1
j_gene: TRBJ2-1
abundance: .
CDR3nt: TGTGCCAGCAGCCAGGCCCCGGGACTAGTGAGGAATGAGCAGTTCTTC
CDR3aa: CASSQAPGLVRNEQFF

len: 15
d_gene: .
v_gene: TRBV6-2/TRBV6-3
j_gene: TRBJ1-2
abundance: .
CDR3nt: TGTGCCAGCAGGCCCGGGCTCGGAGGGCACTATGGCTACACCTTC
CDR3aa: CASRPGLGGHYGYTF

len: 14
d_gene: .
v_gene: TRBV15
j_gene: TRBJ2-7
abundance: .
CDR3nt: TGTGCCACCAGCAGAGGCGGGGAAGTGGACGAGCAGTACTTC
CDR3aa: CATSRGGEVDEQYF

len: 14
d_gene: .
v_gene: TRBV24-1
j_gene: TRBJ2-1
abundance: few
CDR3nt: TGTGCCACCAGACATAACGAAGTCCCTAATGAGCAGTTCTTC
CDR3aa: CATRHNEVPNEQFF

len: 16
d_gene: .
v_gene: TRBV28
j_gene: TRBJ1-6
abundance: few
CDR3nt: TGTGCCAGCAGTTTTGCTAGGGTCGGCTATAATTCACCCCTCCACTTT
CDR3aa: CASSFARVGYNSPLHF

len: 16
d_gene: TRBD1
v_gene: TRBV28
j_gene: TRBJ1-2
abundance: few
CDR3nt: TGTGCCAGCAGTTTCCCTGTAGGGGGGACAGACTATGGCTACACCTTC
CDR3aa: CASSFPVGGTDYGYTF

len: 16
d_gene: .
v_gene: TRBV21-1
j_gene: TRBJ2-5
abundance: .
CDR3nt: TGTGCCAGCAGCAAATGTGGACCGCGACAGGAAGAGACCCAGTACTTC
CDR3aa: CASSKCGPRQEETQYF

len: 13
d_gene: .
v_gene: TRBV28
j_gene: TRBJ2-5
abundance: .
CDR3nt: TGTGCCAGCTTTTTTCGTGAACAAGAGACCCAGTACTTC
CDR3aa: CASFFREQETQYF

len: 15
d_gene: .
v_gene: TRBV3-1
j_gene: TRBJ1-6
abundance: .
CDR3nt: TGTGCCAGCAGCCACCATTCTTACGCCGATTCACCCCTCCACTTT
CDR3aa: CASSHHSYADSPLHF

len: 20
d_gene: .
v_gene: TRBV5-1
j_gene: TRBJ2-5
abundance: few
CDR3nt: TGCGCCAGCAGCTTGACCCCCGGGTCCGGAGTTGAATCGTACCAAGAGACCCAGTACTTC
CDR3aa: CASSLTPGSGVESYQETQYF

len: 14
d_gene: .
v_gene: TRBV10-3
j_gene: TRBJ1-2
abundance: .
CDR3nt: TGTGCCATCAGTTCCCAGACCGGGACCTCCGGCTACACCTTC
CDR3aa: CAISSQTGTSGYTF

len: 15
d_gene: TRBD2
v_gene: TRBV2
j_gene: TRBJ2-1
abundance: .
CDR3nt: TGTGCCAGCAGTGAAACTAGCGCCGGCTACAATGAGCAGTTCTTC
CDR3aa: CASSETSAGYNEQFF

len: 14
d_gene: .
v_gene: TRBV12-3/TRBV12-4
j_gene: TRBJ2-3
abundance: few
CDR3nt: TGTGCCAGCAGAAGGAGCGGCCCCACAGATACGCAGTATTTT
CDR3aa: CASRRSGPTDTQYF

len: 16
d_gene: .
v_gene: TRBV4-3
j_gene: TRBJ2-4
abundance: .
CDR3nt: TGCGCCAGCAGCCAAGATTGGGATCTAGCCAAAAACATTCAGTACTTC
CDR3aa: CASSQDWDLAKNIQYF

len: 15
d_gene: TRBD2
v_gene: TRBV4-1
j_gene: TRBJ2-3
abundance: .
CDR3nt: TGCGTCAGCAGCCCCAGACTAGCGGGGGGTGATACGCAGTATTTT
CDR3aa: CVSSPRLAGGDTQYF

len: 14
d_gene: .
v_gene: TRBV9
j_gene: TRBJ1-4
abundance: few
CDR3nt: TGTGCCAGCAGCGCCGACACCTATAATGAAAAACTGTTTTTT
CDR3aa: CASSADTYNEKLFF

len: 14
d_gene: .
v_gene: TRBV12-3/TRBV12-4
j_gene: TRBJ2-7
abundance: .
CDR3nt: TGTGCCAGCACCTTGGGTGACGGCTACTACGAGCAGTACTTC
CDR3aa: CASTLGDGYYEQYF

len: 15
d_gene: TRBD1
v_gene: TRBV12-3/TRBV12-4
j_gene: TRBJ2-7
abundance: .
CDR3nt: TGTGCCAGCAGTCCTGAGGGGACAGGGATCGGCGAGCAGTACTTC
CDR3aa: CASSPEGTGIGEQYF

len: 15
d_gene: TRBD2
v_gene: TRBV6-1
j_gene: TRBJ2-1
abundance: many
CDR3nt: TGTGCCAGCAGGGGTACTAGCGGGAGAGTAGGTGAGCAGTTCTTC
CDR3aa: CASRGTSGRVGEQFF

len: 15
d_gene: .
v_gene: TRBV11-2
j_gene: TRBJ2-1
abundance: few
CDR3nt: TGTGCCAGCAGCTCAAATCTAGGGGCTAAAAATGAGCAGTTCTTC
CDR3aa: CASSSNLGAKNEQFF

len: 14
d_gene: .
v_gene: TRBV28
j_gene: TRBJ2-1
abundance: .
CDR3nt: TGTGCCAGCTTAACAGGGCTCTCCTACAATGAGCAGTTCTTC
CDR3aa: CASLTGLSYNEQFF

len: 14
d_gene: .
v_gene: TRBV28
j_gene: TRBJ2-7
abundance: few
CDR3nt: TGTGCCAGCAGTTTTACGCAGGGACCCTACGAGCAGTACTTC
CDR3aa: CASSFTQGPYEQYF

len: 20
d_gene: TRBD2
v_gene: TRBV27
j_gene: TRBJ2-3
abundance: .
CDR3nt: TGTGCCAGCAGTCCCGAACCGGGACTAGCGGGAGCGGGGGCGACAGATACGCAGTATTTT
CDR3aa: CASSPEPGLAGAGATDTQYF

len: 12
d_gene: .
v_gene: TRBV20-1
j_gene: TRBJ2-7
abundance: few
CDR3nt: TGCAGTGCTAGTTCTACCCCCTACGAGCAGTACTTC
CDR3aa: CSASSTPYEQYF

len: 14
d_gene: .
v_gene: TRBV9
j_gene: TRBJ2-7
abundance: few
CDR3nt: TGTGCCAGCAGCGCACAGGGTCGTGCCTACGAGCAGTACTTC
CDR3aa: CASSAQGRAYEQYF

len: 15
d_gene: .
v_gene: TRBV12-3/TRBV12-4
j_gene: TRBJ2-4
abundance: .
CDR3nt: TGTGCCAGCAGGGCCGGCGTTAGTGCCAAAAACATTCAGTACTTC
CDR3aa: CASRAGVSAKNIQYF

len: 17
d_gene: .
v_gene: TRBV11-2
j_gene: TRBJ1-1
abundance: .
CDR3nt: TGTGCCAGCAGCTTAAGGACGGACAGACGATTGAACACTGAAGCTTTCTTT
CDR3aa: CASSLRTDRRLNTEAFF

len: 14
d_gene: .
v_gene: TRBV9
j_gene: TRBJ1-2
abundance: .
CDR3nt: TGTGCCAGCAGCGTAGCGGGGCCGGAGTATGGCTACACCTTC
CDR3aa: CASSVAGPEYGYTF

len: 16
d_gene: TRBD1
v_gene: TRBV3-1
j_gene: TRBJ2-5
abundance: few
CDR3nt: TGTGCCTGCCTAGGGCGGGACAGGCGCCTCCAGGCGACCCAGTACTTC
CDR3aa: CACLGRDRRLQATQYF

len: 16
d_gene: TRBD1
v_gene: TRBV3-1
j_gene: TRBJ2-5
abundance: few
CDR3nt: TGTGCCAGCAGCCAAGGGGACAGGGGCAGTTTAGAGACCCAGTACTTC
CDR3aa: CASSQGDRGSLETQYF

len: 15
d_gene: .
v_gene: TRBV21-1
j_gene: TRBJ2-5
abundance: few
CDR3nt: TGTGCCAGCAGCCCCCGACTGGAACTCCAAGAGACCCAGTACTTC
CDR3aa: CASSPRLELQETQYF

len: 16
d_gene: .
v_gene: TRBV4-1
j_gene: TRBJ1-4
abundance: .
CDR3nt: TGCGCCAGCAGCCAAGCATACATAACCCCGGACGAAAAACTGTTTTTT
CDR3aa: CASSQAYITPDEKLFF

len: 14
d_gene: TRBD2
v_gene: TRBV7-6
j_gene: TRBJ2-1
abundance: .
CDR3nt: TGTGCCTGCAGCTTAGAGACTAGCGGGAGTGAGCAGTTCTTC
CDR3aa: CACSLETSGSEQFF

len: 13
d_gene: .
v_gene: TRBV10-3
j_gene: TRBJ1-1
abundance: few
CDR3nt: TGTGCCATCAGTACCGACGGGAACACTGAAGCTTTCTTT
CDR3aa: CAISTDGNTEAFF

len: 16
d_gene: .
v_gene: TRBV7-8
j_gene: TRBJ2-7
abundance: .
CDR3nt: TGTGCCAGCAGCTTCACTCCGGGACGGGTGTTTGGGGAGCAGTACTTC
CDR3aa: CASSFTPGRVFGEQYF

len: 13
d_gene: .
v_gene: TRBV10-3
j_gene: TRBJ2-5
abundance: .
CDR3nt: TGTGCCATCAGTGGGGCCGTCCAAGAGACCCAGTACTTC
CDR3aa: CAISGAVQETQYF